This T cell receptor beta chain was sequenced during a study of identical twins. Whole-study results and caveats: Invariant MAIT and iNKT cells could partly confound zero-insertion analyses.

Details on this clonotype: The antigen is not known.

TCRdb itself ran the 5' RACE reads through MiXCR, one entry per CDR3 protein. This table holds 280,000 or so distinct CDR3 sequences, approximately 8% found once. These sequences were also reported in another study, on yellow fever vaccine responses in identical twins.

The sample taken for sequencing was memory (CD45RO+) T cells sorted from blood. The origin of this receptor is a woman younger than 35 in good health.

The CDR3 region has the DNA TGCAGTGCTAGAAGAGGGGGCCCCCGGCCTAGCACAGATACGCAGTATTTT. Encoded protein: CSARRGGPRPSTDTQYF. V usage is TRBV20-1 and J usage is TRBJ2-3, with 7 bases aligning to TRBD1. The junction had 11 bases not matched to a gene; V was cut back by 2 bases and J by 0 bases. Germline V CDR1 and CDR2: DFQATT, SNEGSKA (reference sequence). The CDR3 is 17 amino acids.